The 10 T cell receptor beta chains in this list originate from one sample, sequenced in a study of immune heterogeneity within non-small cell lung tumors listed by TCRdb under 2018. Genomic DNA extracted from bulk tumor tissue served as TCR template, with around 600 ng gDNA amplified per sample. During surgery, several biopsies were collected from each primary tumor and placed as far from one another as possible within the tumor mass. The study cohort was described as untreated, and patients were newly diagnosed NSCLC cases undergoing curative surgery. TCRdb records HiSeq X Ten as the sequencer. The TCR beta CDR3 region was amplified with a multiplex PCR system whose first round of about 11 cycles used 32 V-gene forward primers and 13 J-gene reverse primers. TCRdb cleaned the public reads at Q25 with fastp, built clones with MiXCR and kept in-frame beta chains. Each CDR3 protein appears once, grouped with its most common genes and DNA. This sample gives about 12,000 distinct CDR3 sequences in total; about 20% of them show up just once. Around 4.6% of the sample comes from the top ten.

The sequenced material came from lung tumor tissue. These receptors were taken from a man between 60 and 75 years old with non-small cell lung cancer.

This chain uses TRBV11-2 with TRBJ2-4; D remains ambiguous. CDR1 and CDR2 (germline): SGHAT, FQNNGV. V dropped 5 bases and J dropped 3 bases, with 8 bases sitting between them. This CDR3 region has 13 residues. CDR3 loop: CASSSLDKNIQYF. The DNA for the CDR3 is TGTGCCAGCAGCAGCCTAGACAAAAACATTCAGTACTTC.

This clonotype was counted between two and nine times. The chain employs TRBV30 and TRBJ1-1; the D gene is possibly TRBD1 (5 bases). Germline values: CDR1 GTSNPN, CDR2 SVGIG (reference sequence). This CDR3 contains 13 residues. Trimming removed 0 bases from V and 5 bases from J, with 10 bases in between. The CDR3 loop is CAWSVQVRTEAFF. The CDR3 nucleotides read TGTGCCTGGAGTGTACAGGTGAGAACTGAAGCTTTCTTT.

The table lists this clonotype with a few counts. V gene TRBV11-2 combines with J gene TRBJ2-6; 9 bases line up with TRBD1. Germline V lookup: CDR1 SGHAT, CDR2 FQNNGV. The CDR3 loop spans 17 amino acids. The junction had 4 bases not matched to a gene; V was cut back by 4 bases and J by 0 bases. The CDR3 DNA reads as TGTGCCAGCAGCTCATCGACAGGGGGCTCTGGGGCCAACGTCCTGACTTTC. The encoded protein is CASSSSTGGSGANVLTF.

This clonotype appeared many times. The gene calls are TRBV28 and TRBJ1-5; tentative D call: TRBD1 (6 bases). Trimming shortened V by 2 bases and J by 6 bases, and 20 bases separated the two germline ends. The CDR3 contains 17 residues. CDR1 and CDR2 from the germline V gene are MDHEN and SYDVKM. The CDR3 region has the DNA TGTGCCAGCAGTTTAAGTTCGGGGGGGGCCCGGGGTCAGCCCCAGCATTTT. This sequence encodes CASSLSSGGARGQPQHF. The entire variable domain, with the rest obtained from reference TRBV28 and TRBJ1-5, is as follows: DVKVTQSSRYLVKRTGEKVFLECVQDMDHENMFWYRQDPGLGLRLIYFSYDVKMKEKGDIPEGYSVSREKKERFSLILESASTNQTSMYLCASSLSSGGARGQPQHFGDGTRLSIL.

By share of the sample, this clonotype is medium-sized (0.01 to 0.1%). The chain recombines TRBV19 with TRBJ1-2; no firm D call. The CDR3 sequence is 14 residues long. Germline V gene data show CDR1 as LNHDA and CDR2 as SQIVND (reference sequence). V lost 5 bases to trimming and J lost 4 bases, with 14 bases between them. The CDR3 sequence is CASSSLSSAYGYTF. Written as DNA, the CDR3 is TGTGCCAGTAGTTCCCTTAGTTCGGCCTATGGCTACACCTTC.

The chain links TRBV20-1 to TRBJ1-1; 7 bases agree with TRBD1. Per the germline V gene, CDR1 is DFQATT and CDR2 is SNEGSKA (reference sequence). Germline trimming cut 7 bases from V and 1 base from J; bases unmatched to any gene: 6. The CDR3 runs 13 residues. The CDR3 nucleotides read TGCAGTGTACAGGGGTTCGGGAACACTGAAGCTTTCTTT. It is translated as CSVQGFGNTEAFF.

This clonotype is termed medium-sized (0.01 to 0.1%). This rearrangement joins TRBV28 to TRBJ2-7; the D gene could be TRBD1 or TRBD2 (7 bases each). Germline assignment: CDR1 MDHEN and CDR2 SYDVKM. V lost 1 base and J 1 base, leaving 17 bases between the germline ends. The CDR3 has 17 amino acids. As DNA, the CDR3 is TGTGCCAGCAGTTTATCTAGCGGAGCCAGGGGGTCCTACGAGCAGTACTTC. Translation: CASSLSSGARGSYEQYF.

This chain connects TRBV6-1 to TRBJ2-5; the D call may be TRBD1 or TRBD2 (6 bases each). Germline CDR1 is MNHNS and CDR2 is SASEGT. The V end was cut by 5 bases, the J end by 4 bases, with 14 bases between. The CDR3 runs to 14 residues. CDR3 sequence reads: CASSRAGGGETQYF. CDR3 coding DNA: TGTGCCAGCAGTCGGGCAGGAGGGGGAGAGACCCAGTACTTC.

This rearrangement joins TRBV11-3 to TRBJ2-1, with D tentatively TRBD1 or TRBD2 (5 bases each). Germline V gives CDR1 SGHNT, CDR2 YENEEA. The CDR3 has 18 residues. Trimming cost V 3 bases and J 9 bases, with 27 bases left between them. CDR3 region: CASSLSGWLSARDPEQFF. The CDR3 coding sequence is TGTGCCAGCAGCTTGTCAGGGTGGCTATCGGCAAGGGACCCTGAGCAGTTCTTC.

There are a few counts of this clonotype. The chain links TRBV11-2 to TRBJ2-7; TRBD2 agrees at 10 bases. The CDR3 has 15 amino acids. J lost 2 bases, V lost 1 base, and 2 bases had no gene match. Germline CDR1 reads SGHAT; CDR2 reads FQNNGV. CDR3 sequence (DNA): TGTGCCAGCAGCTTAGGTCTAGCGGGGGCCTACGAGCAGTACTTC. Amino acid sequence: CASSLGLAGAYEQYF.